This T cell receptor beta chain was identified during a study of shared clonotypes between healthy human individuals. Across the study: Ranging from 18 to 49 in age, donors were two women and a few men.

Repertoires were generated with immunoSEQ multiplex PCR, while TCRdb's copy carries only in-frame clones and drops some. Here the sample spans 2 million to 2.5 million clones, 90% to 97% being singletons. V lost 4 bases and J lost 7; bases outside the gene matches: 8. The CDR3 runs 14 residues. From germline, CDR1 is SGDLS and CDR2 YYNGEE. The chain links TRBV9 to TRBJ2-7; 10 positions agree with TRBD1. The specimen sequenced was naive CD4+ T cells sorted from blood. Noted subset: CD45RA+ positively selected. The sequence derives from a man younger than 35 in good health. The CDR3 region is CASSSRQGAGEQYF. CDR3 DNA: TGTGCCAGCAGCTCGCGACAGGGGGCTGGTGAGCAGTACTTC.